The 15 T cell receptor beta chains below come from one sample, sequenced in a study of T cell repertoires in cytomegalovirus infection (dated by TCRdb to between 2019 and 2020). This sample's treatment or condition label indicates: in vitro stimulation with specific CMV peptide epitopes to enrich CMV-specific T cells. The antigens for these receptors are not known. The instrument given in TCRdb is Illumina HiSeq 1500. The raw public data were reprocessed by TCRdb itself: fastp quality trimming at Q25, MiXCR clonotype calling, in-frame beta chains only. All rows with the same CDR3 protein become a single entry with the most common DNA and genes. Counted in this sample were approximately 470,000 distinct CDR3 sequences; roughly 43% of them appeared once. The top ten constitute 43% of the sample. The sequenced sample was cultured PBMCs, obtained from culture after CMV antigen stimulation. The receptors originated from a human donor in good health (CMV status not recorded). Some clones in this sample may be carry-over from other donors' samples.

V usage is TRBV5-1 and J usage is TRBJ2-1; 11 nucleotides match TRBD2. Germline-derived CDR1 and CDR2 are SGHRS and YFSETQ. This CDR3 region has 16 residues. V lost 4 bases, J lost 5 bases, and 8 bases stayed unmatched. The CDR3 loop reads CASSRPTSGKDNEQFF. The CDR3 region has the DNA TGCGCCAGCAGCCGCCCGACTAGCGGGAAGGACAATGAGCAGTTCTTC.

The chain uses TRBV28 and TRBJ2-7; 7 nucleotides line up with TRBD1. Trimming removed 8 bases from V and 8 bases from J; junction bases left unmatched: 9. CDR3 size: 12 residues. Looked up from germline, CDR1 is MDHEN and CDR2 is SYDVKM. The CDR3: CASGTPGQQQYF. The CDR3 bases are TGTGCCAGCGGAACACCGGGACAGCAGCAGTACTTC.

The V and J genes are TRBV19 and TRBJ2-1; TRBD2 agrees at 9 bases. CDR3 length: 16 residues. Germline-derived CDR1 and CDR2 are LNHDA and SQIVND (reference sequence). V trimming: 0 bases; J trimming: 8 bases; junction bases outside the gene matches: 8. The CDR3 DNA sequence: TGTGCCAGTAGTATAGACCTAGCGGGAAGGGGGGATGAGCAGTTCTTC. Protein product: CASSIDLAGRGDEQFF. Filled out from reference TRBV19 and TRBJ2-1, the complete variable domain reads DGGITQSPKYLFRKEGQNVTLSCEQNLNHDAMYWYRQDPGQGLRLIYYSQIVNDFQKGDIAEGYSVSREKKESFPLTVTSAQKNPTAFYLCASSIDLAGRGDEQFFGPGTRLTVL.

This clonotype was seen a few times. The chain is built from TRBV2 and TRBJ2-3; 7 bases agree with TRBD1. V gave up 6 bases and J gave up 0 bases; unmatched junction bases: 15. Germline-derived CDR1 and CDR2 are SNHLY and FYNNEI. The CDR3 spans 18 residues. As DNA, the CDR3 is TGTGCCAGCAGCGACGGGACAGCCTATCTAGCAAGCACAGATACGCAGTATTTT. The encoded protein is CASSDGTAYLASTDTQYF.

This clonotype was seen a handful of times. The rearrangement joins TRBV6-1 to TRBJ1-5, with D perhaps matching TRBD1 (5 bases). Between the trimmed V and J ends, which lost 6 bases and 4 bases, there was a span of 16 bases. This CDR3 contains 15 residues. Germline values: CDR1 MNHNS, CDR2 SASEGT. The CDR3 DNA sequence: TGTGCCAGCAGGACCGGGACTGCGATGAATCAGCCCCAGCATTTT. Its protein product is CASRTGTAMNQPQHF.

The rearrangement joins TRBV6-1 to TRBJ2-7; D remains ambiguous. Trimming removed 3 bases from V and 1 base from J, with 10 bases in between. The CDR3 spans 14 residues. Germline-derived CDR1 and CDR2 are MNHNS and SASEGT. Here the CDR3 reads CASSDPPSSYEQYF. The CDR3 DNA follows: TGTGCCAGCAGTGACCCCCCAAGTTCCTACGAGCAGTACTTC.

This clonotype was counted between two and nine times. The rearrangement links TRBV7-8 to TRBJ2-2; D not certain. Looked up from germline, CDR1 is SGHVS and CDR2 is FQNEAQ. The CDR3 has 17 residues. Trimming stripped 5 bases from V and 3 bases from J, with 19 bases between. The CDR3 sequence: CASSPLPSVEHTGELFF. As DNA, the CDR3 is TGTGCCAGCAGCCCACTTCCTTCCGTCGAGCACACCGGGGAGCTGTTTTTT.

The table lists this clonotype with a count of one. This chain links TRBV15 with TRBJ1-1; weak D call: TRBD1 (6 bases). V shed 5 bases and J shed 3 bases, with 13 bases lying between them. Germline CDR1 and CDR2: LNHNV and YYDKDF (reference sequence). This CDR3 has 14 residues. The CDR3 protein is CATSDGTSYTEAFF. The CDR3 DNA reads TGTGCCACCAGCGATGGGACATCCTACACTGAAGCTTTCTTT.

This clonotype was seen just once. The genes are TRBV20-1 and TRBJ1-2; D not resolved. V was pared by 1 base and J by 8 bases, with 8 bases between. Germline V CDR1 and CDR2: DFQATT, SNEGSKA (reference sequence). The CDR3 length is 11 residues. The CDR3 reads CSARGSWGYTF. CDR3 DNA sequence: TGCAGTGCTAGAGGGTCATGGGGCTACACCTTC.

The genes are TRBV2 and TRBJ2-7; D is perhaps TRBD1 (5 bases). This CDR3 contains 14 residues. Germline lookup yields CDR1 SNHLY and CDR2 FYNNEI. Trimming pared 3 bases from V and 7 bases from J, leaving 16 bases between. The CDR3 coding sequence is TGTGCCAGCAGTGAGGTGGGGCCTATGGGGGAGCAGTACTTC. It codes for CASSEVGPMGEQYF.

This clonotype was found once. CDR3 sequence reads: CASSLRTLGTGELFF. CDR3 nucleotide sequence: TGTGCCAGCAGCTTACGGACTCTAGGCACCGGGGAGCTGTTTTTT. The rearrangement joins TRBV7-9 to TRBJ2-2, with a weak D call TRBD2 (5 bases). Germline V lookup: CDR1 SEHNR, CDR2 FQNEAQ (reference sequence). Trimming removed 2 bases from V and 4 bases from J, with 11 bases in between. The CDR3 is 15 amino acids.

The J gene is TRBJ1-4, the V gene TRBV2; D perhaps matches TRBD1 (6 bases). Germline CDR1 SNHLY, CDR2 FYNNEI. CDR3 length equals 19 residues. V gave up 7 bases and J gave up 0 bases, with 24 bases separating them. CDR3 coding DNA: TGTGCCAGCATTTGGGGGCCCCCGCGACAGATCCCAACTAATGAAAAACTGTTTTTT. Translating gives CASIWGPPRQIPTNEKLFF.

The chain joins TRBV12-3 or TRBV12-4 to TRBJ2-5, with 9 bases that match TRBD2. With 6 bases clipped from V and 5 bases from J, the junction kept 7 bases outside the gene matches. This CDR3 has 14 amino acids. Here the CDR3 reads CASSRNSGSETQYF. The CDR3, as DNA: TGTGCCAGCAGCCGGAATAGCGGGAGCGAGACCCAGTACTTC.

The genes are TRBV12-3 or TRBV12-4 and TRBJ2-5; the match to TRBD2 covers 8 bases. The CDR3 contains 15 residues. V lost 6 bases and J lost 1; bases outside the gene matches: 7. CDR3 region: CASSPITSGQETQYF. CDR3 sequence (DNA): TGTGCCAGCAGCCCCATTACTAGCGGCCAAGAGACCCAGTACTTC.

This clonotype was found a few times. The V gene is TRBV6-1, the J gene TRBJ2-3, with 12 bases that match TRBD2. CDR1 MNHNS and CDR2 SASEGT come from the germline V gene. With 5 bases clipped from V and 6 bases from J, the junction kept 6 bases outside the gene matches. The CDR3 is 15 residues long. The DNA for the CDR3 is TGTGCCAGCAGTTGGACTAGCGGGAATCAGGATACGCAGTATTTT. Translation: CASSWTSGNQDTQYF.